This T cell receptor beta chain is from a study of cytomegalovirus exposure and HLA in healthy donors. Overall study findings and caveats: Some V segments, including TRBV6-2 and TRBV6-3, were excluded as indistinguishable.

The study ran its PCR with 60 Vbeta and 13 Jbeta primers. TCRdb's copy holds only in-frame clones and misses some; the assay was immunoSEQ multiplex PCR. This table holds some 180,000 clones, about 13% found once. V shed 7 bases and J shed 1 base, with 12 bases lying between them. The CDR3 is 14 residues long. CDR1 and CDR2 from the germline V gene are MNHEY and SVGAGI. Comments on this clone: Antigen: not known.

The rearrangement joins TRBV6-5 to TRBJ2-3; TRBD1 might be the D (6 bases). Sequences were obtained from PBMCs. The source of this sequence is a man between 45 and 60 years old in good health and CMV-seropositive. The CDR3 loop reads CASTGTLGTDTQYF. CDR3 DNA sequence: TGTGCCAGCACGGGGACATTAGGCACAGATACGCAGTATTTT.